The rows below give T cell receptor beta chains drawn from one sample of a study of blood T cells in healthy people across ages. MiXCR, applied by TCRdb to the 5' RACE reads, yields one record per CDR3 protein. The sample lists 850,000 to 1,300,000 distinct CDR3 sequences; 35% to 55% were seen once. The sequenced material came from blood. All receptors derive from an older woman in good health. CDR3s include the opening cysteine and the closing phenylalanine or tryptophan. The D gene is left open where the match is weak. Size tells how often a clone was seen (once, few, many) or the class of an expanded clone, and some rows leave it out.

NA	NA	TRBV30	TRBJ1-5	TGTGCCTGGAGTCGGGGATCCACTAGCAATCAGCCCCAGCATTTT	CAWSRGSTSNQPQHF
few	NA	TRBV20-1	TRBJ2-3	TGCAGTGCTAGGCTAGCCCCAGATACGCAGTATTTT	CSARLAPDTQYF
NA	NA	TRBV25-1	TRBJ1-1	TGTGCCAGCAGTGAAATCGGCAGAACTCCTGAAGCTTTCTTT	CASSEIGRTPEAFF
NA	NA	TRBV5-1	TRBJ2-3	TGCGCCAGCAGCATTGATCCGGGATCGAATACGCAGTATTTT	CASSIDPGSNTQYF
NA	TRBD2	TRBV28	TRBJ2-1	TGTGCCAACAAACCAGCGGGGGGTGGCTACAATGAGCAGTTCTTC	CANKPAGGGYNEQFF
NA	TRBD1	TRBV27	TRBJ2-7	TGTGCCAGCAAGAGAGGGACAGGATACTACGAGCAGTACTTC	CASKRGTGYYEQYF
NA	TRBD1	TRBV25-1	TRBJ1-5	TGTGCCAGCACAGGGACAGGGCCCAATCAGCCCCAGCATTTT	CASTGTGPNQPQHF
few	TRBD1	TRBV11-2	TRBJ2-1	TGTGCCAGCAGCCCCCGGGACAGGGGGGAATATGAGCAGTTCTTC	CASSPRDRGEYEQFF
few	NA	TRBV3-1	TRBJ2-5	TGTGCCAGCAGCCAAGCGGCAGAGAAAGAGACCCAGTACTTC	CASSQAAEKETQYF
NA	NA	TRBV5-6	TRBJ2-7	TGTGCCAGCACGATAAGCCCGGGTGAGTTGTACGAGCAGTACTTC	CASTISPGELYEQYF
NA	TRBD1	TRBV7-9	TRBJ1-4	TGTGCCAGCAGCTTTGGAGGGGGCGGTTTTAATGAAAAACTGTTTTTT	CASSFGGGGFNEKLFF
NA	TRBD2	TRBV7-9	TRBJ2-7	TGTGCCAGCAGCTTCGCGGGAGCTCGCGAGCAGTACTTC	CASSFAGAREQYF
NA	TRBD2	TRBV11-1	TRBJ2-1	TGTGCCAGCAGCGCTGGGTGGACTAGCGGAAACAATGAGCAGTTCTTC	CASSAGWTSGNNEQFF
few	TRBD1	TRBV25-1	TRBJ1-4	TGTGCCAGCAGTGAAACGGAGAGGGACAGCTATAATGAAAAACTGTTTTTT	CASSETERDSYNEKLFF
NA	NA	TRBV20-1	TRBJ1-2	TGCAGTGCTAGAGATAACTCCAACTATGGCTACACCTTC	CSARDNSNYGYTF
NA	TRBD2	TRBV20-1	TRBJ2-7	TGCAGTGCTAGAGATACTAGCGGGACGCTCTACGAGCAGTACTTC	CSARDTSGTLYEQYF
NA	NA	TRBV7-6	TRBJ2-1	TGTGCCAGCATCTTTCCCGGATTGGATGAGCAGTTCTTC	CASIFPGLDEQFF
few	NA	TRBV25-1	TRBJ1-4	TGTGCCAGCAGTGAGGGGGGAAAGGGTGAAAAACTGTTTTTT	CASSEGGKGEKLFF
few	NA	TRBV5-1	TRBJ2-7	TGCGCCAGCAGCTTGGTAGCTAGCGAACTCTACGAGCAGTACTTC	CASSLVASELYEQYF
NA	NA	TRBV5-1	TRBJ2-7	TGCGCCAGCAGCAACCGGGGGAGCCACGAGCAGTACTTC	CASSNRGSHEQYF
few	NA	TRBV6-1	TRBJ2-5	TGTGCCAGCAGTGAAGAGGAGCTTTGGGAGACCCAGTACTTC	CASSEEELWETQYF
NA	NA	TRBV5-6	TRBJ2-7	TGTGCCAGCAGCCCAATAACGATGAGTGGGGGTTATGAGCAGTACTTC	CASSPITMSGGYEQYF
once	NA	TRBV28	TRBJ2-7	TGTGCCAGCAGTTCCCCGGGCGGTACCTACGAGCAGTACTTC	CASSSPGGTYEQYF
NA	TRBD2	TRBV2	TRBJ2-1	TGTGCCAGCAGTGAAGAACTAGCGGGAGGGCTGCAGTTCTTC	CASSEELAGGLQFF
NA	TRBD1	TRBV29-1	TRBJ2-7	TGTAGCGTTAGAACAGGGGGCGGGCGCTACGAGCAGTACTTC	CSVRTGGGRYEQYF
NA	TRBD2	TRBV12-3/TRBV12-4	TRBJ2-7	TGTGCCAGCAGAACGGGACTAGTCTCCGAGCAGTACTTC	CASRTGLVSEQYF
few	TRBD1	TRBV2	TRBJ2-3	TGTGCCAGCAGTGTGAGGCAGGGGGCTACAGATACGCAGTATTTT	CASSVRQGATDTQYF
few	NA	TRBV15	TRBJ2-3	TGTGCCACCAGCAAAAAAACGGACAGCCACGATACGCAGTATTTT	CATSKKTDSHDTQYF
NA	NA	TRBV5-4	TRBJ1-4	TGTGCCAGCAGCGACCGGGAGACTAATGCAAAACTGTTTTTT	CASSDRETNAKLFF
NA	NA	TRBV5-6	TRBJ1-3	TGTGCCAGCAGCTTGACAGATACTGGAAACACCATATATTTT	CASSLTDTGNTIYF
many	NA	TRBV3-1	TRBJ1-1	TGTGCCAGCAGCCATAATCCTCCCCCCCACGAAGCTTTCTTT	CASSHNPPPHEAFF
NA	NA	TRBV29-1	TRBJ2-1	TGCAGCGTTGAAGATTGGGCAGGGACCAATGAGCAGTTCTTC	CSVEDWAGTNEQFF
NA	NA	TRBV7-9	TRBJ2-1	TGTGCCAGCAGCTTAAGAGTGGCTGCCCTCTACAATGAGCAGTTCTTC	CASSLRVAALYNEQFF
NA	NA	TRBV5-1	TRBJ2-3	TGCGCCAGCAGCTTGGTTGCGTCCGGGGCAGCCAGCACAGATACGCAGTATTTT	CASSLVASGAASTDTQYF
many	NA	TRBV20-1	TRBJ2-7	TGCAGTGCTGACGCAGGAGGCTCTAGAGAGCAGTACTTC	CSADAGGSREQYF
NA	NA	TRBV20-1	TRBJ1-2	TGCAGTGCTAGGGGGCAGGGGTACAACTATGGCTACACCTTC	CSARGQGYNYGYTF
NA	TRBD2	TRBV9	TRBJ2-1	TGTGCCAGCAGCCCCGTGAGGACTAGTTCATGGGAGCAGTTCTTC	CASSPVRTSSWEQFF
few	NA	TRBV29-1	TRBJ2-7	TGCAGCGTTGAAGACGTTGGCCACGAGCAGTACTTC	CSVEDVGHEQYF
NA	TRBD2	TRBV5-1	TRBJ2-5	TGCGCCAGCAGCTTGCCTAGCGGGTCCGGAGAGACCCAGTACTTC	CASSLPSGSGETQYF
NA	TRBD1	TRBV7-9	TRBJ2-1	TGTGCCAGCAGCTTAGCAGGGACAGGTGATGAGCAGTTCTTC	CASSLAGTGDEQFF
NA	NA	TRBV12-3/TRBV12-4	TRBJ1-2	TGTGCCAGCAGTTTCAGGACTAAAGTAGAGGGCTACACCTTC	CASSFRTKVEGYTF
NA	TRBD2	TRBV20-1	TRBJ2-1	TGCAGTGCTAGATCAACGAGACCACAGGACGGACTAGCGGGGGGTGAGCAGTTCTTC	CSARSTRPQDGLAGGEQFF
NA	NA	TRBV2	TRBJ1-4	TGTGCCAGCGGGGTGTCGGGGAATAATGAAAAACTGTTTTTT	CASGVSGNNEKLFF
few	NA	TRBV11-1	TRBJ1-2	TGTGCCAGCAGCTCGGAATGGGGGACTTCGGTAGGCTACACCTTC	CASSSEWGTSVGYTF
NA	TRBD2	TRBV20-1	TRBJ2-5	TGCAGTGGGGTAGCGGGAGTTCTCGAGACCCAGTACTTC	CSGVAGVLETQYF
few	NA	TRBV6-1	TRBJ2-3	TGTGCCAGCAGGGGGTGGCTGGCGGGAAGAAACACAGATACGCAGTATTTT	CASRGWLAGRNTDTQYF
NA	NA	TRBV11-1	TRBJ2-1	TGTGCCAGCAGCTTACGGTTAGCGAACCCCAATGAGCAGTTCTTC	CASSLRLANPNEQFF
once	TRBD1	TRBV29-1	TRBJ1-2	TGCAGCGTTGTAGGGGGCCTAAACTATGGCTACACCTTC	CSVVGGLNYGYTF
few	NA	TRBV7-2	TRBJ2-5	TGTGCCAGCAGCCGGGACCAGCTGGAGACCCAGTACTTC	CASSRDQLETQYF